Below, one TCR beta chain is given with its context. Generated by immunoSEQ multiplex PCR, the TCRdb table keeps only in-frame clones and is missing some. The table records 150,000 or so clones, about 79% of them present only once. This sample stems from a study of cytotoxic CD8 clonotypes in ibrutinib-treated CLL. This CDR3 has 17 amino acids. This sample comprised PBMCs, obtained after 12 months of ibrutinib treatment. The V gene is TRBV12-2, the J gene TRBJ2-1; TRBD1 reflects the table's D call only, with no check against the DNA. TRBV12-2 is a known pseudogene. The receptor was isolated from a human donor with chronic lymphocytic leukemia. The CDR3 nucleotides read TGTGCAAGTCGCTCAGACGTGGGGCGAATCTCCTACAATGAGCAGTTCTTC. It encodes CASRSDVGRISYNEQFF.